These T cell receptor beta chains were read from a single sample in a study of Tregs in tolerant kidney transplant recipients. The protocol was immunoSEQ multiplex PCR, while the TCRdb copy is restricted to in-frame clones and leaves out a portion. This repertoire shows 75,000 to 85,000 clones, approximately 90% found once; its top ten account for 0.34%. Source: Tregs from blood, taken before the transplant. These TCRs come from a human donor who received a combined kidney and bone marrow transplant. CDR3s include the opening cysteine and the closing phenylalanine or tryptophan. The D gene is left open where the match is weak. Clone size is stated in some rows and not others, as once, few, many or a class when expanded.

v_call,clone_size,d_call,j_call,cdr3_nt,cdr3_aa
TRBV6-6,NA,TRBD2,TRBJ2-5,TGTGCCAGCAGTTACTCAGCGACTAGCGGGAGGGGGACCCAGTACTTC,CASSYSATSGRGTQYF
TRBV5-1,NA,NA,TRBJ2-1,TGCGCCAGCAGCTTGGTTGGATACAATGGGCAGTTCTTC,CASSLVGYNGQFF
TRBV10-3,NA,NA,TRBJ2-2,TGTGCCAGCGGCGGGCAGAGTCGCACCGGGGAGCTGTTTTTT,CASGGQSRTGELFF
TRBV2,once,NA,TRBJ2-7,TGTGCCAGCAGTGGACAGTTCGACGAGCAGTACTTC,CASSGQFDEQYF
TRBV7-2,NA,NA,TRBJ1-5,TGTGCCAGCAGCTTAGAGGGCAGGGAAAAGCCCCAGCATTTT,CASSLEGREKPQHF
TRBV9,NA,TRBD1,TRBJ2-3,TGTGCCAGCAGCCCGGGACAGGGGTTTGACACGCAGTATTTT,CASSPGQGFDTQYF
TRBV6-1,NA,TRBD1,TRBJ2-7,TGTGCCAGCAGCGTGGTCGGGACAGGGCGTTCCGAGCAGTACTTC,CASSVVGTGRSEQYF
TRBV6-5,NA,NA,TRBJ2-7,TGTGCCAGCAGTTACTCGGACAGACGCGAGCAGTACTTC,CASSYSDRREQYF
TRBV29-1,NA,NA,TRBJ1-1,TGCAGCGTTGAAGATCAGGGCGCGAACACTGAAGCTTTCTTT,CSVEDQGANTEAFF
TRBV9,NA,NA,TRBJ1-1,TGTGCCAGCAGCGTAGGCGGCGGCCAGTGGGGCACTGAAGCTTTCTTT,CASSVGGGQWGTEAFF
TRBV27,NA,TRBD1,TRBJ1-4,TGTGCCAGCAGTACCCGGACAGGGGGCGCGCCCGCAACTAATGAAAAACTGTTTTTT,CASSTRTGGAPATNEKLFF
TRBV6-5,NA,NA,TRBJ1-1,TGTGCCAGCAGTCGTGAACGACAGGTTCGACCTGAAGCTTTCTTT,CASSRERQVRPEAFF
TRBV14,NA,NA,TRBJ2-5,TGTGCCAGCAGCCAGAATAGGGGAGAGACCCAGTACTTC,CASSQNRGETQYF
TRBV5-1,NA,NA,TRBJ2-2,TGCGCCAGCAGCTTGACACCAGGGATCACCGGGGAGCTGTTTTTT,CASSLTPGITGELFF
TRBV27,NA,TRBD2,TRBJ2-5,TGTGCCAGCAGTTTACTAGCGGGAGGGCGGGGAGTACAAGAGACCCAGTACTTC,CASSLLAGGRGVQETQYF
TRBV27,NA,TRBD2,TRBJ2-3,TGTGCCAGCAGCCTAGCGGAGAGCACAGATACGCAGTATTTT,CASSLAESTDTQYF
TRBV28,once,NA,TRBJ1-4,TGTGCCAGCAGTCCCTCGGACGGACCTAATGAAAAACTGTTTTTT,CASSPSDGPNEKLFF
TRBV7-8,NA,TRBD1,TRBJ2-7,TGTGCCAGCAGCTCTCCGGGACAGGGGATCTACGAGCAGTACTTC,CASSSPGQGIYEQYF
TRBV27,few,NA,TRBJ1-1,TGTGCCAGCAGTTTACGGGGGTACACTGAAGCTTTCTTT,CASSLRGYTEAFF
TRBV5-6,NA,NA,TRBJ2-2,TGTGCCAGCAGCTTGGTTTCAGGGTCCGGGGAGCTGTTTTTT,CASSLVSGSGELFF
TRBV19,NA,TRBD2,TRBJ2-7,TGTGTCAGTAGTGGACTAGCGGGAGGCCACGAGCAGTACTTC,CVSSGLAGGHEQYF
TRBV6-6,NA,NA,TRBJ1-4,TGTGCCAGCAGGCCCACTTGGGGGTCCGAAAAACTGTTTTTT,CASRPTWGSEKLFF
TRBV9,NA,TRBD2,TRBJ2-1,TGTGCCAGCAGCTCCAGCGGGAGTCTAATGGTTGAGCAGTTCTTC,CASSSSGSLMVEQFF